This T cell receptor (beta chain) was documented in a study of radiation and T cells in renal cell carcinoma. Study-level information: Nephrectomy followed 15 Gy stereotactic body radiation by 4 weeks. Study-level results: No pretreatment tumor biopsies were available for baseline clonotypes. Top tumor clonotypes rose in blood 2 weeks post-radiation, then contracted.

On this clone itself: Its target is not known.

Only in-frame clones appear in the TCRdb table, and some are missing; sequencing was by immunoSEQ multiplex PCR. The sample lists about 140,000 clones, around four fifths seen once, with around 21% in the top ten. V lost 11 bases and J lost 1; bases outside the gene matches: 12. This CDR3 has 15 residues. Germline CDR1 reads MNHNS; CDR2 reads SASEGT. Time point: baseline pretreatment blood. Treatment here: 15 Gy SBRT to primary tumor, nephrectomy 4 weeks later. Radiation-treated patients gave blood at baseline, week 2 and week 4. V usage is TRBV6-1 and J usage is TRBJ1-1, with 8 bases that match TRBD1. The sequences come from blood, collected from a patient whose treatment included radiotherapy and nephrectomy. This sequence was found in a woman aged 50 to 65 with renal cell carcinoma. The CDR3 is CAEGAGGTENTEAFF. CDR3 coding DNA: TGTGCCGAAGGGGCAGGGGGCACGGAGAACACTGAAGCTTTCTTT.